This T cell receptor beta chain was sequenced for a study of blood T cells in healthy people across ages. This clonotype was counted only a few times. Its antigen remains unidentified. An end of the junction does not agree with germline; a read error may underlie this. Primed by a sample-barcoded 5' primer and a J-beta primer mix, a second PCR proceeded for about 7 to 11 cycles. TCRdb re-called the 5' RACE reads through MiXCR, storing one row per CDR3 protein. The repertoire includes over 1,500,000 distinct CDR3 sequences, roughly two fifths of them detected once, and about 21% sits in the top ten. Germline V gives CDR1 DFQATT, CDR2 SNEGSKA (reference sequence). This CDR3 has 12 residues. Study results and caveats: Naive CD4+ cell counts and diversity both ran higher in long-lived than in aged donors.

The sequence derives from a human donor in good health. Source material: blood. The chain couples TRBV20-1 to TRBJ2-7; the D call may be TRBD1 or TRBD2 (5 bases each). The CDR3 protein is CSGGSSSYEQYF. The DNA of the CDR3 is TGCAGTGGGGGGTCGTCGTCCTACGAACAGTACTTC.